This TCR beta chain was profiled in a study of cytomegalovirus exposure and HLA in healthy donors. In the study overall: Genetic ancestry analysis placed approximately 80% of the 400 or so donors that were genotyped in the Caucasian-associated cluster.

Study-wide results and limits: One variant, a missense change in DCLRE1C, was linked in a later analysis to TCR beta V- and J-gene trimming. High specificity and sensitivity for cytomegalovirus status were reported for the classifier.

As for this clone: Its antigen is not known.

Per germline, CDR1 LNHDA and CDR2 SQIVND (reference sequence). Unmatched junction bases numbered 16, after V lost 5 bases and J lost 3 bases. The CDR3 sequence is 18 residues long. PCR employed 60 Vbeta and 13 Jbeta primers. Sequencing was performed with immunoSEQ multiplex PCR; in TCRdb, only in-frame clones are kept and a portion is missing. This sample lists around 75,000 clones; its ten largest clones have roughly 15%. The V and J genes are TRBV19 and TRBJ1-1, with 9 bases that match TRBD1. Material for sequencing was PBMCs. The clonotype originates from a man aged 45-60 years in good health and CMV-seropositive. This CDR3 reads CASSSGTGLEVGDTEAFF. The DNA for the CDR3 is TGTGCCAGTAGTTCCGGGACAGGGCTCGAGGTGGGCGACACTGAAGCTTTCTTT.